Shown below are 15 T cell receptor beta chains from a single sample sequenced in a study of cytomegalovirus exposure and HLA in healthy donors. Use of 60 Vbeta and 13 Jbeta primers characterized the PCR. This table comes from immunoSEQ multiplex PCR, and its TCRdb copy is limited to in-frame clones, with some not included. This sample yields about 150,000 clones, of which 65% to 80% are seen a single time; 1.5% to 2% belongs to the top ten. Sequencing input: PBMCs. The origin of the receptors is a woman in her forties in good health and CMV-seronegative.

The J gene is TRBJ2-1, the V gene TRBV18; 9 bases match TRBD1. Germline CDR1 and CDR2: KGHSH and LQKENI. The CDR3 is 15 residues long. V lost 4 bases to trimming and J lost 3 bases; unmatched junction nucleotides: 4. The chain's CDR3 is CASSLQGAVYNEQFF. The CDR3 region has the DNA TGTGCCAGCTCACTACAGGGGGCTGTCTACAATGAGCAGTTCTTC. The variable domain in full, with the rest retrieved from reference TRBV18 and TRBJ2-1, is NAGVMQNPRHLVRRRGQEARLRCSPMKGHSHVYWYRQLPEEGLKFMVYLQKENIIDESGMPKERFSAEFPKEGPSILRIQQVVRGDSAAYFCASSLQGAVYNEQFFGPGTRLTVL.

The chain recombines TRBV20-1 with TRBJ1-1; D possibly corresponds to TRBD1 (5 bases). The CDR3 length is 11 residues. The germline V gene encodes CDR1 DFQATT and CDR2 SNEGSKA (reference sequence). The V end was cut by 4 bases, the J end by 5 bases, with 8 bases between. CDR3 region: CSATGGTEAFF. DNA for the CDR3: TGCAGTGCTACCGGGGGTACTGAAGCTTTCTTT.

Notes on this clone: The same CDR3 arises from other DNA sequences in this sample as well. V and J are TRBV19 and TRBJ1-2; possibly TRBD1 for D (6 bases). Germline V lookup: CDR1 LNHDA, CDR2 SQIVND (reference sequence). This CDR3 comprises 12 residues. V gave up 7 bases and J gave up 0 bases, with 6 bases separating them. This CDR3 is CASKGANYGYTF. CDR3 in DNA: TGTGCCAGTAAGGGGGCTAACTATGGCTACACCTTC.

This chain joins TRBV19 and TRBJ1-2; D is ambiguous. This CDR3 region has 12 residues. V dropped 5 bases and J dropped 4 bases, with 8 bases sitting between them. Per the germline V gene, CDR1 is LNHDA and CDR2 is SQIVND (reference sequence). The chain's CDR3 is CASSSGPYGYTF. CDR3 bases: TGTGCCAGTAGTTCGGGTCCCTATGGCTACACCTTC.

The chain is built from TRBV7-6 and TRBJ2-5; 7 bases align to TRBD1. Germline CDR1 and CDR2: SGHVS and FNYEAQ. V gave up 3 bases and J gave up 2 bases; unmatched junction bases: 0. The CDR3 loop spans 13 amino acids. This CDR3 is CASSLGQQETQYF. The CDR3 nucleotides read TGTGCCAGCAGCTTGGGACAGCAAGAGACCCAGTACTTC.

This clone was observed a handful of times. This chain joins TRBV19 and TRBJ1-5, with TRBD1 matching over 8 bases. V lost 9 bases, J lost 6 bases, and 7 bases stayed unmatched. CDR1 and CDR2 from the germline V gene are LNHDA and SQIVND (reference sequence). The CDR3 spans 13 residues. The CDR3 is CASQTGDIQPQHF. The CDR3, as DNA: TGTGCCAGCCAGACAGGGGATATTCAGCCCCAGCATTTT.

This clone was detected only once. The chain carries TRBV6-5 and TRBJ2-4; 7 bases are a match to TRBD2. V shed 2 bases and J 7 bases; nucleotides not matched to a gene: 2. This CDR3 contains 13 residues. CDR1 is MNHEY, CDR2 SVGAGI, per germline. The CDR3: CASSYGGGNIQYF. For the CDR3, the DNA is TGTGCCAGCAGTTACGGGGGGGGTAACATTCAGTACTTC.

The chain links TRBV2 to TRBJ2-2, with TRBD2 as a possible D gene (6 bases). This CDR3 region has 14 residues. CDR1 and CDR2 from the germline V gene are SNHLY and FYNNEI. The V end lost 6 bases, the J end lost 6 bases, and 14 bases lay between the germline ends. In DNA, the CDR3 is TGTGCCAGCAGGGGAAGCGGGTCGGCCGGGGAGCTGTTTTTT. This codes for CASRGSGSAGELFF.

This clone has just one count. The rearrangement links TRBV5-1 to TRBJ2-5, with D uncertain. From germline, CDR1 is SGHRS and CDR2 YFSETQ. V lost 2 bases, J lost 5 bases, and 4 bases lay in between. The CDR3 consists of 11 residues. CDR3 residues: CASSLEETQYF. CDR3 sequence (DNA): TGCGCCAGCAGCTTAGAGGAGACCCAGTACTTC.

The V and J genes are TRBV19 and TRBJ2-1; TRBD1 matches at 10 bases. Trimming took 4 bases from V and 5 from J; bases not matched to a gene: 8. Germline loops: CDR1 LNHDA, CDR2 SQIVND (reference sequence). CDR3 length: 16 amino acids. In DNA form, the CDR3 reads TGTGCCAGTAGTAGACAGGGGGCCAGTCCGGACAATGAGCAGTTCTTC. Its protein product is CASSRQGASPDNEQFF.

This chain uses TRBV5-4 with TRBJ2-5, with TRBD1 identical over 11 bases. The CDR3 sequence is 15 residues long. With V trimmed by 2 bases and J by 5 bases, 5 bases remained unmatched. Germline assignment: CDR1 SGHNT and CDR2 YYREEE (reference sequence). CDR3: CASSLWTGGGETQYF. The CDR3 DNA sequence: TGTGCCAGCAGCTTATGGACAGGGGGCGGTGAGACCCAGTACTTC.

The chain is built from TRBV7-6 and TRBJ1-3; D gene unclear. The germline gives CDR1 SGHVS, CDR2 FNYEAQ. The CDR3 is 18 residues long. The V gene lost 1 base and the J gene lost 0 bases, with 16 bases spanning the gap. CDR3 in amino acids: CASSLDAEEAFSGNTIYF. DNA of the CDR3: TGTGCCAGCAGCTTAGATGCGGAGGAGGCCTTCTCTGGAAACACCATATATTTT. The whole variable domain, filled in from reference TRBV7-6 and TRBJ1-3, reads GAGVSQSPRYKVTKRGQDVALRCDPISGHVSLYWYRQALGQGPEFLTYFNYEAQQDKSGLPNDRFSAERPEGSISTLTIQRTEQRDSAMYRCASSLDAEEAFSGNTIYFGEGSWLTVV.

This clone has only one observation. This sequence joins TRBV28 and TRBJ2-5; a possible D gene is TRBD2 (6 bases). CDR1 MDHEN and CDR2 SYDVKM come from the germline V gene. CDR3 length: 12 amino acids. V lost 5 bases to trimming and J lost 5 bases, with 9 bases between them. CDR3 protein: CASSPGAETQYF. DNA of the CDR3: TGTGCCAGCAGTCCGGGAGCCGAGACCCAGTACTTC.

The V and J genes are TRBV4-1 and TRBJ1-6, with D perhaps TRBD1 (6 bases). This CDR3 has 18 amino acids. Trimming removed 3 bases at V and 3 bases at J, with 18 bases between. Looked up from germline, CDR1 is MGHRA and CDR2 is YSYEKL. The CDR3 loop reads CASSHFSGGRGYNSPLHF. CDR3 DNA sequence: TGCGCCAGCAGCCACTTTAGTGGGGGCAGAGGCTATAATTCACCCCTCCACTTT.

Only a few counts were recorded for this clone. J is TRBJ2-5 and V is TRBV4-1, with D maybe TRBD2 (6 bases). V was shortened by 4 bases and J by 2 bases, with 8 bases between the two germline ends. Germline CDR1 reads MGHRA; CDR2 reads YSYEKL. CDR3 length equals 13 residues. The DNA of the CDR3 is TGCGCCAGCAGCCCGGGAGTTCAAGAGACCCAGTACTTC. Its protein product is CASSPGVQETQYF.